Below, one TCR beta chain is given with its context. This clonotype was counted at least ten times. It has no known antigen specificity. No base quality information exists; no much larger clone differs at one position. Graves' hyperthyroidism was defined as stable when no progression to ophthalmopathy occurred over 18 months of follow-up. Hyperthyroidism patients were newly diagnosed, had a disease duration of under 2 months, and were aged 18 to 65 years. Any patient with an uncontrolled infection, another autoimmune disease, pregnancy or lactation was excluded. Diagnoses were established on the basis of clinical symptoms, serum thyroxine and TRAb, thyroid ultrasound, and orbital computed tomography. PBMCs were separated from over 9 ml of fresh peripheral blood using Ficoll-Paque density gradient centrifugation. Total RNA was extracted using Trizol reagent, and RNA quality was assessed on an Agilent 2100 Bioanalyzer.

The germline ends are 6 bases apart after V is trimmed by 1 base and J by 1 base. Measured from the cysteine to the phenylalanine, the CDR3 is 14 residues long. The CDR3 DNA has 42 bases and is translated from base 1. From a lookup of the germline V gene, CDR1 and CDR2 are KGHSH and LQKENI. This sample stems from a study of T cells in Graves' hyperthyroidism and ophthalmopathy (dated by TCRdb to the late 2010s). Broadly, across the study: Peripheral blood was sampled at the time of initial diagnosis, prior to any treatment. Prospective prediction of ophthalmopathy was tested in an independent validation cohort of 18 to 20 hyperthyroidism patients and 15 to 17 patients who later progressed to ophthalmopathy. TCR Vbeta CDR3 sequencing of 130 to 150 peripheral blood samples (about 45 ophthalmopathy, about 74 hyperthyroidism and around 17 progressor patients) is reported in the paper. A discovery cohort of roughly 100 patients, about 43 with Graves' ophthalmopathy and 55 to 60 with stable Graves' hyperthyroidism, was used to find distinguishing TCR V-J signatures. Once sampling was done, hyperthyroidism patients were given methimazole at a starting dose of 30 mg daily, whereas ophthalmopathy patients were given high-dose intravenous methylprednisolone. The approximately 98 discovery patients were randomly divided into training and test sets at a 7:3 ratio. Thyroid tissue and blood T-cell repertoires from roughly six Graves' hyperthyroidism patients were also compared in the study. Broad study findings and their caveats: In validation, the model predicted progression to ophthalmopathy with 55% to 71% sensitivity and around 72% specificity, a median of about 6 months before onset. Most expanded thyroid clonotypes (frequency above 0.001) were also detected in blood, a finding suggesting that blood repertoires may reflect thyroid immune responses. Sample size was not statistically predetermined, and blinding of investigators to group allocation was not performed. Ophthalmopathy was separated from stable hyperthyroidism by a 13 V-J signature model, with approximately 90% sensitivity and approximately 81% specificity obtained in cross-validation and 80%/75% obtained in testing.

TCR beta CDR3 regions were amplified from RNA transcripts. The TCR CDR3 was subjected to a first round of RT-PCR using the HTBI primer set and the Qiagen OneStep RT-PCR kit. A second multiplex PCR round built the libraries, followed by size selection and purification. Paired-end sequencing of the libraries was performed with 100 bp reads on an Illumina HiSeq2000. From the authors' description of their analysis: SOAPnuke was used to process the raw data, with reads discarded if the reads contained adapters or uncalled bases, had a mean Phred below 15, or lacked an exact constant-primer or identifier match. High-quality paired reads were merged using COPE v1.2.5, and each unique nucleotide sequence was defined as a clonotype. MiTCR v1.1 was used to align the clonotypes against IMGT TRBV, TRBD and TRBJ reference segments. The analysis was restricted to V-J combinations with a frequency above 0.0001, which together covered 99% to 99.2% of the repertoires. The TCS score was defined as the ratio of F50 (clonal expansion) to E x V (chaos), calculated using BLOSUM62-based TCRdist between CDR3 peptides within each V-J. Welch's t-statistics and random forest reduced 450 to 600 V-J features to under 15, which were used in a naive Bayes classifier (R e1071). TCRdb reprocessing: public reads trimmed at Q25 with fastp, clones called with MiXCR, in-frame beta chains kept. Rows are unified per CDR3 protein, each entry keeping the most common DNA and genes. The authors' filters were not applied to this entry. This sample gives roughly 380,000 distinct CDR3 sequences in total; about 15% of them show up just once. The top ten clonotypes cover about 10% of the sample.

This TCR derives from a woman aged 60-75 years with Graves' hyperthyroidism. The sample consisted of blood. The chain was built from TRBV18 and TRBJ2-3; no D segment can be confidently identified. DNA sequence: TGTGCCAGCTCACCACGGGTTGGCACAGATACGCAGTATTTT. It is translated as CASSPRVGTDTQYF. Joined to the reference TRBV18 and TRBJ2-3 proteins, this CDR3 gives the full variable domain: NAGVMQNPRHLVRRRGQEARLRCSPMKGHSHVYWYRQLPEEGLKFMVYLQKENIIDESGMPKERFSAEFPKEGPSILRIQQVVRGDSAAYFCASSPRVGTDTQYFGPGTRLTVL.